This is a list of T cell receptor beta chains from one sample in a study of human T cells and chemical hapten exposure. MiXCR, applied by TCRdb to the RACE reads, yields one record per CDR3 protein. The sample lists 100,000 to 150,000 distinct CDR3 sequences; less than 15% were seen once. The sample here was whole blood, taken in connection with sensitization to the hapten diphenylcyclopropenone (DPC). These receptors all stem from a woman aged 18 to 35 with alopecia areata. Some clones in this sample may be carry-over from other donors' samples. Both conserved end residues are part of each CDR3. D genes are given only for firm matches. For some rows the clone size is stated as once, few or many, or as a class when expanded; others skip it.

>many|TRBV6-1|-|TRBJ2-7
CASSEPVPNYEQYF
TGTGCCAGCAGTGAGCCCGTACCTAACTACGAGCAGTACTTC
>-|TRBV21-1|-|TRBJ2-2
CASSKLSEKRNTGELFF
TGTGCCAGCAGCAAATTATCAGAAAAACGGAACACCGGGGAGCTGTTTTTT
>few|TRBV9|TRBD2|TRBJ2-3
CASSVSSGVADTQYF
TGTGCCAGCAGCGTTAGCAGCGGGGTGGCAGATACGCAGTATTTT
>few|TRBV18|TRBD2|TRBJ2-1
CASSPLPAGGSSSYNEQFF
TGTGCCAGCTCACCACTCCCAGCGGGGGGGTCGAGCTCCTACAATGAGCAGTTCTTC
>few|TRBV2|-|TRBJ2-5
CASSGTGPNQETQYF
TGTGCCAGCAGTGGAACGGGGCCTAACCAAGAGACCCAGTACTTC
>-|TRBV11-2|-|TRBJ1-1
CASSLGADWEGTEAFF
TGTGCCAGCAGCCTCGGCGCGGATTGGGAGGGAACTGAAGCTTTCTTT
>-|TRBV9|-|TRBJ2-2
CASSVGVGGELFF
TGTGCCAGCAGCGTAGGGGTGGGCGGGGAGCTGTTTTTT
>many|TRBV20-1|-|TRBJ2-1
CSARRGSYNEQFF
TGCAGTGCAAGGAGGGGCTCCTACAATGAGCAGTTCTTC
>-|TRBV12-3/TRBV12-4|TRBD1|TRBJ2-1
CASSFFGTDYNEQFF
TGTGCCAGCAGTTTTTTTGGGACAGACTACAATGAGCAGTTCTTC
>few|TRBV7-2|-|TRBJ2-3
CASSVQGGADTQYF
TGTGCCAGCAGTGTCCAGGGGGGAGCAGATACGCAGTATTTT
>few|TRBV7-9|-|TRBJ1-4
CASSPSGATNEKLFF
TGTGCCAGCAGTCCATCCGGGGCAACTAATGAAAAACTGTTTTTT
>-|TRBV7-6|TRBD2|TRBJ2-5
CASSRTSATQETQYF
TGTGCCAGCAGCCGGACTAGCGCTACCCAAGAGACCCAGTACTTC
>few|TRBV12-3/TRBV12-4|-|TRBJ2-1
CASSSDDAGRRNEQFF
TGTGCCAGCAGTTCTGATGACGCGGGTCGGAGGAATGAGCAGTTCTTC
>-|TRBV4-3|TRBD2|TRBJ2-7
CASSRRLAGDLSYEQYF
TGCGCCAGCAGCCGACGACTAGCGGGGGACCTCTCCTACGAGCAGTACTTC
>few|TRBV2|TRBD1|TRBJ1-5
CASRPGTGGPYSNQPQHF
TGTGCCAGCAGGCCCGGGACAGGGGGTCCCTATAGCAATCAGCCCCAGCATTTT
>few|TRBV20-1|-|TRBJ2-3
CSVGGGVPARAQYF
TGCAGTGTTGGAGGAGGGGTCCCAGCTCGGGCGCAGTATTTT
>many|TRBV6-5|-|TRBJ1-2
CASSSGRSYGYTF
TGTGCCAGCAGCTCGGGACGGTCATATGGCTACACCTTC